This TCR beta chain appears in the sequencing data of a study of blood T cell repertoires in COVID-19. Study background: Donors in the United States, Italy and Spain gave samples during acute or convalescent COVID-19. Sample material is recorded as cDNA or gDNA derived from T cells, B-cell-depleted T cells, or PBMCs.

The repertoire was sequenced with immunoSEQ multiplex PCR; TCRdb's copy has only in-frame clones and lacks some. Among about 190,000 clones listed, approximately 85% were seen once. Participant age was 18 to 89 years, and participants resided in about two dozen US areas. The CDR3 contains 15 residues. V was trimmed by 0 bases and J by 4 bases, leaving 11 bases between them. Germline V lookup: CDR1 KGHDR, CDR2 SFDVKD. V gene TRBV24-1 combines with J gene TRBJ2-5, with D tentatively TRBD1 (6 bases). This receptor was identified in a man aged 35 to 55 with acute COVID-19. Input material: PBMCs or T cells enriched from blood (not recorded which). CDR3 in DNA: TGTGCCACCAGTGATTTGACAGGGAAGGGAGAGACCCAGTACTTC. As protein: CATSDLTGKGETQYF.